Each of the 28 T cell receptor beta chains below was sequenced from the same sample in a study of cytomegalovirus exposure and HLA in healthy donors. Amplification used 60 Vbeta primers and 13 Jbeta primers. Clones were read by immunoSEQ multiplex PCR, and TCRdb kept only the in-frame ones, dropping some. The sample yields approximately 110,000 clones, approximately 80% seen once. Sequencing used PBMCs. The receptors were sampled from a man aged 50 to 59 in good health and CMV-seronegative.

Notes on this clone: A read error may account for a junction end that differs from germline. This chain links TRBV18 with TRBJ1-2, with D uncertain. The CDR3 totals 13 residues. Germline assignment: CDR1 KGHSH and CDR2 LQKENI. As DNA, the CDR3 is TGTGCCAGCTCACCGGGGAGGGAGGCTGGCTACCCCTTC. Protein: CASSPGREAGYPF.

This sequence joins TRBV9 and TRBJ1-2; possible D gene TRBD1, 5 bases. The V and J ends lost 2 bases and 8 bases respectively, with 13 bases between them. The CDR3 runs to 13 residues. Per the germline V gene, CDR1 is SGDLS and CDR2 is YYNGEE. Here the CDR3 reads CASSVLPRGGYTF. The CDR3 bases are TGTGCCAGCAGCGTCCTCCCCCGGGGGGGCTACACCTTC.

This sequence joins TRBV10-1 and TRBJ2-5; no reliable D call. TRBJ2-7 matches the DNA end more closely, so the J call is doubtful. Germline CDR1 is WNHNN and CDR2 is SYGVQD (reference sequence). The CDR3 consists of 15 residues. CDR3 residues: CASSDMRAYPYEQYF. The DNA of the CDR3 is TGCGCCAGCAGTGATATGCGAGCGTACCCCTACGAGCAGTACTTC.

V gene TRBV2 combines with J gene TRBJ2-5, with D uncertain. The germline CDR1 and CDR2 sequences are SNHLY and FYNNEI. This CDR3 has 12 amino acids. V was clipped by 10 bases and J by 5 bases, with 14 bases between them. The DNA of the CDR3 is TGTGCCACAAGCGTGATTATGGAGACCCAGTACTTC. Translating gives CATSVIMETQYF. The whole variable domain, remainder taken from reference TRBV2 and TRBJ2-5, is EPEVTQTPSHQVTQMGQEVILRCVPISNHLYFYWYRQILGQKVEFLVSFYNNEISEKSEIFDDQFSVERPDGSNFTLKIRSTKLEDSAMYFCATSVIMETQYFGPGTRLLVL.

V usage is TRBV18 and J usage is TRBJ2-3; 9 bases align to TRBD2. In germline, CDR1 is KGHSH, CDR2 LQKENI. The CDR3 consists of 15 residues. V was clipped by 3 bases and J by 2 bases; unmatched bases: 3. The CDR3 region is CASSPSGRYTDTQYF. CDR3 sequence (DNA): TGTGCCAGCTCACCGAGCGGGAGGTACACAGATACGCAGTATTTT.

The J gene is TRBJ2-5, the V gene TRBV6-1, with TRBD1 as a possible D gene (6 bases). The J call may be wrong; the DNA end is better matched by TRBJ2-7. Germline V CDR1 and CDR2: MNHNS, SASEGT. The CDR3 covers 14 residues. Written as DNA, the CDR3 is TGTGCCAGCAGTGAGGGGAAAGGGGGCTACGAGCAGTACTTC. As protein: CASSEGKGGYEQYF.

The chain joins TRBV27 to TRBJ1-5; 7 positions agree with TRBD1. The germline V gene has CDR1 MNHEY and CDR2 SMNVEV (reference sequence). Losses at the gene ends were 5 bases for V and 3 bases for J; bases not matched to a gene: 4. The CDR3 totals 14 residues. CDR3 bases: TGTGCCAGCAGTCTAGGACAGGACAATCAGCCCCAGCATTTT. Encoded protein: CASSLGQDNQPQHF.

This clone has just one count. The chain has TRBV19 and TRBJ1-4; no clear D gene. V shed 5 bases and J shed 3 bases, with 13 bases lying between them. Germline-derived CDR1 and CDR2 are LNHDA and SQIVND (reference sequence). The CDR3 consists of 15 residues. Written as DNA, the CDR3 is TGTGCCAGTAGTCTTTTAGTGACTTCTAATGAAAAACTGTTTTTT. The encoded protein is CASSLLVTSNEKLFF.

This clone has a single count. V and J are TRBV4-2 and TRBJ2-2; D not resolved. Trimming removed 4 bases at V and 0 bases at J, with 12 bases between. The CDR3 runs 16 residues. Germline values: CDR1 LGHNA, CDR2 YNFKEQ. The CDR3 is CASSPRGAPNTGELFF. The CDR3 DNA reads TGTGCCAGCAGCCCTCGAGGCGCCCCGAACACCGGGGAGCTGTTTTTT.

This clone was seen a handful of times. V gene TRBV6-1 combines with J gene TRBJ2-7; the match to TRBD2 covers 11 bases. The V gene's germline CDR1 is MNHNS and CDR2 SASEGT. After removal of 6 bases from V and 3 bases from J, the junction contained 7 bases not matched to a gene. The CDR3 runs to 15 residues. The CDR3 region has the DNA TGTGCCAGCAGCCTTGCCGGGACTAGCGGCTACGAGCAGTACTTC. Translation: CASSLAGTSGYEQYF.

The chain employs TRBV29-1 and TRBJ2-7, with 11 bases fitting TRBD1. The V and J ends lost 3 bases and 5 bases, in that order; junction bases with no gene match: 3. The CDR3 is 13 residues long. In germline, CDR1 is SQVTM, CDR2 ANQGSEA. The CDR3 DNA reads TGCAGCGTTGAGGGACAGGGGGTCCACGAGCAGTACTTC. Translating gives CSVEGQGVHEQYF.

The V and J genes are TRBV5-6 and TRBJ1-1; 7 bases match TRBD1. The CDR3 is made up of 16 amino acids. V was pared by 3 bases and J by 6 bases, with 14 bases of the junction left unmatched. CDR1 SGHDT and CDR2 YYEEEE come from the germline V gene. CDR3 protein: CASSSLGVQGHAEAFF. DNA for the CDR3: TGTGCCAGCAGCTCCCTGGGGGTACAGGGGCACGCTGAAGCTTTCTTT. The complete variable domain, with remaining parts taken from reference TRBV5-6 and TRBJ1-1, reads DAGVTQSPTHLIKTRGQQVTLRCSPKSGHDTVSWYQQALGQGPQFIFQYYEEEERQRGNFPDRFSGHQFPNYSSELNVNALLLGDSALYLCASSSLGVQGHAEAFFGQGTRLTVV.

This clone occurred a few times. The chain is built from TRBV13 and TRBJ1-3, with a tentative D call TRBD1 (5 bases). The germline V and J ends were trimmed by 2 bases and 9 bases, with 14 bases remaining between them. This CDR3 spans 14 amino acids. Germline CDR1 PRHDT, CDR2 FYEKMQ (reference sequence). CDR3 sequence (DNA): TGTGCCAGCAGCTTAAGTCCTATCCAGGGCACCATATATTTT. Protein product: CASSLSPIQGTIYF.

This chain joins TRBV5-1 and TRBJ2-1; the match to TRBD2 covers 10 bases. V trimming: 4 bases; J trimming: 5 bases; junction bases outside the gene matches: 6. Germline V gene data show CDR1 as SGHRS and CDR2 as YFSETQ. CDR3 length: 15 residues. The chain's CDR3 is CASSRTSGPDNEQFF. The CDR3 nucleotides are TGCGCCAGCAGCCGGACTAGCGGACCAGACAATGAGCAGTTCTTC.

The rearrangement joins TRBV5-4 to TRBJ1-2; maybe TRBD1 (5 bases). The germline V gene encodes CDR1 SGHNT and CDR2 YYREEE (reference sequence). This CDR3 has 14 amino acids. V was clipped by 4 bases and J by 1 base, with 11 bases between them. CDR3 amino acids: CASSPGGVNYGYTF. DNA for the CDR3: TGTGCCAGCAGCCCGGGGGGGGTTAACTATGGCTACACCTTC.

J is TRBJ2-3 and V is TRBV27; 7 bases are a match to TRBD2. Trimming removed 6 bases from V and 0 bases from J; junction bases left unmatched: 6. Germline V gene sequence: CDR1 MNHEY, CDR2 SMNVEV (reference sequence). The CDR3 is 15 amino acids. CDR3 loop: CASRHERDSTDTQYF. CDR3 DNA sequence: TGTGCCAGCAGGCATGAGCGGGATAGCACAGATACGCAGTATTTT.

The CDR3: CASSSPGGAYQPQHF. The CDR3 nucleotides are TGTGCCAGCAGCAGTCCAGGGGGCGCCTATCAGCCCCAGCATTTT. J is TRBJ1-5 and V is TRBV21-1; the table's D gene call, TRBD1, was not cross checked with the DNA. TRBV21-1 is a pseudogene. There are 15 residues in the CDR3.

The chain uses TRBV2 and TRBJ2-7, with D possibly matching TRBD2 (5 bases). The germline V gene encodes CDR1 SNHLY and CDR2 FYNNEI. The CDR3 sequence is 13 residues long. Trimming removed 8 bases from V and 2 bases from J, with 13 bases in between. The DNA of the CDR3 is TGTGCCAGCGACGAGAGGGTCACCTACGAGCAGTACTTC. This codes for CASDERVTYEQYF.

V gene TRBV7-7 combines with J gene TRBJ2-5; weak D call: TRBD1 (6 bases). The CDR3 totals 13 residues. CDR1 is SSHAT, CDR2 FNYEAQ, per germline (reference sequence). V lost 1 base and J lost 3, with 6 bases in between. The CDR3 spells CASSLGTEETQYF. CDR3 nucleotides: TGTGCCAGCAGCTTAGGGACAGAAGAGACCCAGTACTTC.

This clone was seen only once. The junction departs from germline at one end; a sequencing error may be responsible. The chain joins TRBV6-1 to TRBJ1-3; a possible D gene is TRBD1 (5 bases). The CDR3 loop spans 17 amino acids. Germline CDR1 reads MNHNS; CDR2 reads SASEGT. DNA for the CDR3: TGTGCCAGCAGTGAAGTTAGGGGCCGGCTCTCTGGAGACACCATATATTTT. The encoded protein is CASSEVRGRLSGDTIYF.

This clone was detected a few times. V and J are TRBV2 and TRBJ2-6, with D perhaps matching TRBD1 (6 bases). The CDR3 extends over 16 amino acids. Trimming removed 1 base at V and 2 bases at J, with 9 bases between. From germline, CDR1 is SNHLY and CDR2 FYNNEI. CDR3 coding DNA: TGTGCCAGCAGTGAAGAGGCAGGGGCTGGGGCCAACGTCCTGACTTTC. It translates to CASSEEAGAGANVLTF.

The chain uses TRBV10-3 and TRBJ2-6; 11 bases are a match to TRBD1. Germline CDR1 is ENHRY and CDR2 is SYGVKD. The length of the CDR3 is 15 residues. The V gene end was trimmed by 8 bases and the J gene end by 1 base; junction bases not matched to a gene: 1. CDR3 region: CAIGTGGSGANVLTF. Written as DNA, the CDR3 is TGTGCCATCGGGACAGGGGGTTCTGGGGCCAACGTCCTGACTTTC.

The J gene is TRBJ2-5, the V gene TRBV11-3, with D tentatively TRBD2 (6 bases). CDR1 and CDR2 (germline): SGHNT, YENEEA. V dropped 1 base and J dropped 2 bases, with 14 bases sitting between them. The CDR3 covers 16 residues. The CDR3 is CASSLVRPGVQETQYF. CDR3 coding DNA: TGTGCCAGCAGCTTAGTTCGCCCGGGGGTTCAAGAGACCCAGTACTTC.

This clone was counted once. The V gene is TRBV27, the J gene TRBJ2-7; TRBD1 matches 7 bases. There are 15 residues in the CDR3. Unmatched junction bases numbered 2, after V lost 0 bases and J lost 0 bases. Germline CDR1 MNHEY, CDR2 SMNVEV (reference sequence). The CDR3 DNA is TGTGCCAGCAGTTTATCTAGGGGGCGCTCCTACGAGCAGTACTTC. Amino acids: CASSLSRGRSYEQYF.

The J gene is TRBJ1-5, the V gene TRBV9, with 7 bases aligning to TRBD1. V shed 4 bases and J 6 bases; nucleotides not matched to a gene: 7. The length of the CDR3 is 14 residues. In germline, CDR1 is SGDLS, CDR2 YYNGEE. The CDR3 loop is CASSLGTESQPQHF. The CDR3 DNA reads as TGTGCCAGCAGCCTCGGGACAGAAAGTCAGCCCCAGCATTTT.

The chain joins TRBV20-1 to TRBJ1-2; D is possibly TRBD1 (6 bases). Germline CDR1 DFQATT, CDR2 SNEGSKA (reference sequence). The CDR3 loop spans 11 amino acids. The V gene lost 3 bases and the J gene lost 6 bases, with 8 bases spanning the gap. The CDR3 protein is CSASNRDGYTF. CDR3 coding DNA: TGCAGTGCTAGTAACAGGGATGGCTACACCTTC.

This chain uses TRBV7-2 with TRBJ2-2; 11 bases are a match to TRBD2. The junction had 5 bases not matched to a gene; V was cut back by 5 bases and J by 6 bases. Germline V gene lookup returns CDR1 SGHTA and CDR2 FQGNSA. This CDR3 is 15 amino acids long. The CDR3 DNA follows: TGTGCCAGCAGCAGGACTAGCGGGCCCCCCGGGGAGCTGTTTTTT. This translates into CASSRTSGPPGELFF.

The genes are TRBV25-1 and TRBJ2-7; D is unclear. The length of the CDR3 is 11 residues. V lost 7 bases, J lost 2 bases, and 6 bases lay in between. In germline, CDR1 is MGHDK, CDR2 SYGVNS. The CDR3 nucleotides read TGTGCCAGCACTTCCGCCTACGAGCAGTACTTC. Its protein is CASTSAYEQYF.